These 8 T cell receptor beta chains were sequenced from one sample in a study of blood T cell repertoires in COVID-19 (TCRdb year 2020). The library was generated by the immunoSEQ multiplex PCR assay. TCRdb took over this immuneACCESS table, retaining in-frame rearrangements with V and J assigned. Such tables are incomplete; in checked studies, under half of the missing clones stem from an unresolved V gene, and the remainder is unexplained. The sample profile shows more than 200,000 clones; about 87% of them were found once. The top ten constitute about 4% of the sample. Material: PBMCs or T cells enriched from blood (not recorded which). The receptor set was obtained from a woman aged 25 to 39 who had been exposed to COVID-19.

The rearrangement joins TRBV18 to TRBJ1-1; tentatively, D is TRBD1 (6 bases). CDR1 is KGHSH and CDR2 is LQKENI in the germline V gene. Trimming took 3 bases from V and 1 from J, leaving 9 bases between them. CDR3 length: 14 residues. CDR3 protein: CASSPDRQNTEAFF. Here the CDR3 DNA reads TGTGCCAGCTCACCCGACAGGCAGAACACTGAAGCTTTCTTT.

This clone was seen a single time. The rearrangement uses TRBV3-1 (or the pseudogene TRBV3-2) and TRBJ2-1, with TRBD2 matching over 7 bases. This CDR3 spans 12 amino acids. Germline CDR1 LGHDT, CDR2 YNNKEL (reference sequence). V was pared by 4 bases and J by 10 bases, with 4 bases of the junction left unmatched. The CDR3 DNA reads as TGTGCCAGCAGCCTCCCCGGGGGGGAGCAGTTCTTC. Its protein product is CASSLPGGEQFF.

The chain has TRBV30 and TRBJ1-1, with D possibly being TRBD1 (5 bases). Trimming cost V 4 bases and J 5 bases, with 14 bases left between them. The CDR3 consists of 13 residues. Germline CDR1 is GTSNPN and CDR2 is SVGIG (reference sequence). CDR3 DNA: TGTGCCTGGACCGGAGGGAGGGGAACTGAAGCTTTCTTT. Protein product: CAWTGGRGTEAFF. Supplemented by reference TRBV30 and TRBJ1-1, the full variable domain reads SQTIHQWPATLVQPVGSPLSLECTVEGTSNPNLYWYRQAAGRGLQLLFYSVGIGQISSEVPQNLSASRPQDRQFILSSKKLLLSDSGFYLCAWTGGRGTEAFFGQGTRLTVV.

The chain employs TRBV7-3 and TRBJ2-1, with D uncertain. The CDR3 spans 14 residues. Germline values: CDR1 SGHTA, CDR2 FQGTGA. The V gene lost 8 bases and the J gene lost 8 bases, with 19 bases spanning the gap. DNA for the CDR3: TGTGCCAGCTCTCCCGGCCTAGAACCCGATGAGCAGTTCTTC. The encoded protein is CASSPGLEPDEQFF.

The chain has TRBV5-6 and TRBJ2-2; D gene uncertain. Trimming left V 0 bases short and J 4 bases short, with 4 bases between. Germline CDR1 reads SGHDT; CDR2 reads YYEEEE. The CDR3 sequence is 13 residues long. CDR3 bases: TGTGCCAGCAGCTTGGACGGCACCGGGGAGCTGTTTTTT. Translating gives CASSLDGTGELFF.

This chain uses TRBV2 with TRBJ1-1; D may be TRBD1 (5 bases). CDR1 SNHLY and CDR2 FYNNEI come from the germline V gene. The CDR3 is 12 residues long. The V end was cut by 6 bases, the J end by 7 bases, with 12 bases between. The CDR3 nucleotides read TGTGCCAGCAGCGGAGGGACTATTGAAGCTTTCTTT. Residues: CASSGGTIEAFF.

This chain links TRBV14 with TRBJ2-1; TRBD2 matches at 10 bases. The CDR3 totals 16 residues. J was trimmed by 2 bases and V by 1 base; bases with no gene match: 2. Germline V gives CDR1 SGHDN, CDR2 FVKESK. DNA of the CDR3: TGTGCCAGCAGCCAAGCCCTAGCGGGAGCCTACAATGAGCAGTTCTTC. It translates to CASSQALAGAYNEQFF.

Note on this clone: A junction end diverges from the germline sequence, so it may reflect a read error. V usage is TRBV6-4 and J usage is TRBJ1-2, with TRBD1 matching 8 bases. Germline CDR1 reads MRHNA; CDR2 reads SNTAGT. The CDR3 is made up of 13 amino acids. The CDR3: CASIDRGGDGYTF. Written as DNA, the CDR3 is TGTGCCAGCATTGACAGGGGCGGGGATGGCTACACCTTC.